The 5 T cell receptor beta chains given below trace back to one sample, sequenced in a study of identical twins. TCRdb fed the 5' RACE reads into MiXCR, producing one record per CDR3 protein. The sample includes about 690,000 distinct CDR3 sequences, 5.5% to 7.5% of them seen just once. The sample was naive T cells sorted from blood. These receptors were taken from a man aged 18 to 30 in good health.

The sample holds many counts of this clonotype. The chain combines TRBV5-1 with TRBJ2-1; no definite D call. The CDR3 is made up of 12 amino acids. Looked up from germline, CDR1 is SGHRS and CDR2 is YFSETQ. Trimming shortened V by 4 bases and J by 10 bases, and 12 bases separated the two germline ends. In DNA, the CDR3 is TGCGCCAGCAGCCCCGAGACGGAAGAGCAGTTCTTC. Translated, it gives CASSPETEEQFF.

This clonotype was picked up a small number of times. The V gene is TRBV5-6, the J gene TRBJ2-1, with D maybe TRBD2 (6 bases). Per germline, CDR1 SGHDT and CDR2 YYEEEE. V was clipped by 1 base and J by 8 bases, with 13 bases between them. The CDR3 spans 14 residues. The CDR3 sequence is CASSLPRESDEQFF. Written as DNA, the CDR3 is TGTGCCAGCAGCTTGCCTCGGGAGTCTGATGAGCAGTTCTTC.

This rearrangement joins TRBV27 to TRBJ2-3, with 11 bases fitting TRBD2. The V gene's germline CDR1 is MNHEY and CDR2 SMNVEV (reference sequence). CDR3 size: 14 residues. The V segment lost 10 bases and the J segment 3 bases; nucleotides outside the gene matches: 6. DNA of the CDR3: TGTGCCACCACACTAGCGGGAGCGACAGATACGCAGTATTTT. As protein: CATTLAGATDTQYF.

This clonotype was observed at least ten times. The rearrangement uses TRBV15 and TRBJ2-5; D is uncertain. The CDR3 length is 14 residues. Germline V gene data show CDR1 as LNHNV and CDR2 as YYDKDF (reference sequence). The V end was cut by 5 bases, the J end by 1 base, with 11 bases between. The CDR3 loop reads CATSPESPQETQYF. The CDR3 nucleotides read TGTGCCACCAGCCCCGAGAGCCCCCAAGAGACCCAGTACTTC.

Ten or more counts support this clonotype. CDR3 nucleotides: TGCAGCGTTGACGCTTATGGGGCGGGAGGTGGGAATGAGCAGTTCTTC. As protein: CSVDAYGAGGGNEQFF. The chain links TRBV29-1 to TRBJ2-1; TRBD2 aligns across 8 bases. CDR3 length: 16 amino acids. Trimming removed 3 bases from V and 7 bases from J; junction bases left unmatched: 14. Germline values: CDR1 SQVTM, CDR2 ANQGSEA.